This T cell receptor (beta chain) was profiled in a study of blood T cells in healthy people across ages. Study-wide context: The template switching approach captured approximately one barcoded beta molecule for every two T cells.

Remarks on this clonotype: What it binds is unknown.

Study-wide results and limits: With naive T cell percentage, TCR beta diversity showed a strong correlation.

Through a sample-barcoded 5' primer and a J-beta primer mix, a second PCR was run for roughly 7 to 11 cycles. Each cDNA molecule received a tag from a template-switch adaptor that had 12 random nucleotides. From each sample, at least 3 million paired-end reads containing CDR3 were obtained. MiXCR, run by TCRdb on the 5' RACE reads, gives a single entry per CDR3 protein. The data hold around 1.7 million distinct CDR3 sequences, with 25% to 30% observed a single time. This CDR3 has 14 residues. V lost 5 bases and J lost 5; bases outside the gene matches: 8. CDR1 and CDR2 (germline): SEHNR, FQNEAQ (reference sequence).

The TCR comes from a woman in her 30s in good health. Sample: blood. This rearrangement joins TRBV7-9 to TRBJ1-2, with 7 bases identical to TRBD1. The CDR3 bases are TGTGCCAGCAGCCCGACAGGGTCGCGATATGGCTACACCTTC. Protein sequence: CASSPTGSRYGYTF. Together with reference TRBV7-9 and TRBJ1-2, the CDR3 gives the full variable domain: DTGVSQNPRHKITKRGQNVTFRCDPISEHNRLYWYRQTLGQGPEFLTYFQNEAQLEKSRLLSDRFSAERPKGSFSTLEIQRTEQGDSAMYLCASSPTGSRYGYTFGSGTRLTVV.